This T cell receptor (beta chain) was identified during a study of neurological immune-mediated disorders. This clonotype was detected ten times or more. The healthy controls volunteered at a blood bank in Maryland, USA. The length of the CDR3 is 15 residues. Trimming removed 2 bases from V and 5 bases from J; junction bases left unmatched: 4. Germline V lookup: CDR1 MGHRA, CDR2 YSYEKL. TCRdb re-called the 5' RACE reads through MiXCR, storing one row per CDR3 protein. The repertoire has tens of thousands of distinct CDR3 sequences, about 9.4% of them found once; the top ten carry around 1.7%. Sequenced input: PBMCs. This chain connects TRBV4-1 to TRBJ2-5; 11 positions agree with TRBD2. This clonotype originated in a man aged 50 to 59 in good health. CDR3 DNA sequence: TGCGCCAGCAGCCAAACTAGCGGGAGCGGCGAGACCCAGTACTTC. Amino acids: CASSQTSGSGETQYF.